In this sample, the clone carrying this T cell receptor (beta chain) turned up once. The entry originates in a study of blood T cell repertoires in COVID-19. In germline, CDR1 is LGHNA, CDR2 YNFKEQ. The junction had 5 bases not matched to a gene; V was cut back by 2 bases and J by 3 bases. The CDR3 runs 15 residues. TCRdb's copy holds only in-frame clones and misses some; the assay was immunoSEQ multiplex PCR. The top ten clones hold 8.4% of a sample with some 130,000 clones, roughly 79% of them seen once. This sequence joins TRBV4-2 and TRBJ2-3, with TRBD2 matching 7 bases. Input material: peripheral blood. This TCR came from a woman aged 55-75 years with active or convalescent COVID-19. The CDR3 protein is CASSQSSGATDTQYF. The CDR3 DNA is TGTGCCAGCAGCCAATCAAGCGGGGCGACAGATACGCAGTATTTT.